This note documents a single T cell receptor beta chain sequence. Its specificity is unknown. Sequence at one end of the junction differs from germline and may be a read error. Germline assignment: CDR1 SSHAT and CDR2 FNYEAQ (reference sequence). The CDR3 consists of 15 residues. Sequenced by immunoSEQ multiplex PCR; TCRdb stores in-frame clones only, minus some. Among approximately 11,000 clones listed, about 72% were seen once. These data originate in a study of CD4+ T cells in melanoma. Whole-study findings and limits: CD8+ T cell, macrophage and B cell function reportedly correlated with neoantigen-specific CD4+ T cells. Reportedly, melanoma neoantigen-specific CD4+ T cells showed varied differentiation states.

The specimen sequenced was cells from a culture (not recorded whether cultured in vitro). The chain links TRBV7-7 to TRBJ2-2; no reliable D call. This sequence was found in a human donor with melanoma. CDR3 amino acids: CASSSVGYGTGELFF. For the CDR3, the DNA is TGTGCTAGCAGCTCTGTGGGATACGGCACCGGGGAGCTGTTTTTT.